A single sample gave rise to the 23 T cell receptor beta chains below, sequenced in a study of T cell repertoires in cytomegalovirus infection (dated by TCRdb to between 2018 and 2021). Explained via the paper, the treatment or condition label denotes: in vitro stimulation with specific CMV peptide epitopes to enrich CMV-specific T cells. These receptors lack a known antigen. Sequenced using an Illumina HiSeq 1500. TCRdb reanalyzed the raw reads on its own, using fastp at Q25 for trimming and MiXCR for clone calling, and kept in-frame beta chains. All rows with the same CDR3 protein become a single entry with the most common DNA and genes. The sample table shows hundreds of thousands of distinct CDR3 sequences, and almost 30% are seen once. 15% to 25% of the sample lies in the top ten. The specimen was cultured PBMCs, collected from culture after CMV antigen stimulation. The origin of the receptors is a human donor in good health (CMV status not recorded). Some clones in this sample may be carry-over from other donors' samples.

This clonotype was detected a few times. The V call is TRBV7-9, the J call TRBJ1-1; 7 bases are a match to TRBD1. This CDR3 contains 14 residues. J lost 5 bases, V lost 5 bases, and 8 bases had no gene match. CDR1 SEHNR and CDR2 FQNEAQ come from the germline V gene (reference sequence). The CDR3 spells CASSDGQGGTEAFF. CDR3 in DNA: TGTGCCAGCAGCGATGGCCAGGGGGGGACTGAAGCTTTCTTT.

The chain joins TRBV5-1 to TRBJ2-7, with D tentatively TRBD1 or TRBD2 (5 bases each). The ends were cut back, 1 base at V and 2 bases at J, with 13 bases in the middle. Per germline, CDR1 SGHRS and CDR2 YFSETQ. The CDR3 loop spans 15 amino acids. CDR3 residues: CASSLQAGSPYEQYF. CDR3 bases: TGCGCCAGCAGCTTGCAGGCAGGGAGCCCCTACGAGCAGTACTTC.

This clonotype was picked up many times. The genes are TRBV7-2 and TRBJ2-1; TRBD1 or TRBD2 may be the D gene (6 bases each). The CDR3 contains 18 residues. Trimming removed 1 base at V and 9 bases at J, with 25 bases between. Germline V gene data show CDR1 as SGHTA and CDR2 as FQGNSA. CDR3: CASSLEGRGEAALGEQFF. The CDR3 DNA sequence: TGTGCCAGCAGCTTAGAGGGTAGGGGGGAAGCGGCCTTGGGTGAGCAGTTCTTC.

This clonotype appeared a few times. The CDR3: CASTTQGRETQYF. CDR3 DNA sequence: TGTGCCAGCACTACACAGGGGAGAGAGACCCAGTACTTC. The chain is built from TRBV6-8 and TRBJ2-5; 7 nucleotides agree with TRBD1. The CDR3 consists of 13 residues. Unmatched junction bases numbered 6, after V lost 7 bases and J lost 4 bases. The germline gives CDR1 MNHGY, CDR2 SAAAGT.

This chain links TRBV6-5 with TRBJ1-6; possibly TRBD1 for D (5 bases). The V gene lost 4 bases and the J gene lost 13 bases, with 23 bases spanning the gap. This CDR3 region has 16 residues. Germline V gives CDR1 MNHEY, CDR2 SVGAGI. The CDR3 bases are TGTGCCAGCAGTTCATCTCCGAGTGGGACCCAACTGCCCCTCCACTTT. It codes for CASSSSPSGTQLPLHF.

The chain employs TRBV6-1 and TRBJ1-6, with TRBD1 matching 10 bases. V lost 3 bases, J lost 7 bases, and 3 bases stayed unmatched. This CDR3 contains 15 residues. Germline V lookup: CDR1 MNHNS, CDR2 SASEGT. The CDR3 DNA is TGTGCCAGCAGTGACTGGACAGGGGGAAATTCACCCCTCCACTTT. It is translated as CASSDWTGGNSPLHF.

This clonotype was recorded a few times. V is TRBV19 and J is TRBJ1-6; D gene ambiguous. The V end lost 4 bases, the J end lost 7 bases, and 20 bases lay between the germline ends. This CDR3 is built from 17 residues. Germline CDR1 LNHDA, CDR2 SQIVND (reference sequence). The CDR3 region is CASSTLSTLTTNSPLHF. The CDR3 bases are TGTGCCAGTAGTACCCTCTCGACCCTGACGACAAATTCACCCCTCCACTTT.

The chain uses TRBV7-8 and TRBJ1-5; D remains ambiguous. The CDR3 totals 16 residues. Germline V gene lookup returns CDR1 SGHVS and CDR2 FQNEAQ. Trimming stripped 1 base from V and 0 bases from J, with 10 bases between. The CDR3 loop is CASSLEGKYSNQPQHF. The CDR3 coding sequence is TGTGCCAGCAGCTTAGAGGGCAAATATAGCAATCAGCCCCAGCATTTT.

A few counts support this clonotype. This chain joins TRBV6-6 and TRBJ1-1, with D unresolved. CDR1 and CDR2 from the germline V gene are MNHNY and SVGAGI (reference sequence). This CDR3 is built from 17 residues. V gave up 4 bases and J gave up 0 bases, with 18 bases separating them. The CDR3 coding sequence is TGTGCCAGCAGTTCTCTCCGGGGAAGGTTCATGAACACTGAAGCTTTCTTT. It specifies CASSSLRGRFMNTEAFF.

This clonotype was detected only a few times. This chain links TRBV27 with TRBJ2-1; 12 positions match TRBD2. Germline V gene data show CDR1 as MNHEY and CDR2 as SMNVEV (reference sequence). The V and J ends lost 5 bases and 10 bases, in that order; junction bases with no gene match: 9. The length of the CDR3 is 15 residues. The CDR3 sequence: CASSPRTSGTNEQFF. Here the CDR3 DNA reads TGTGCCAGCAGTCCCCGGACTAGCGGGACGAACGAGCAGTTCTTC.

This clonotype turned up a few times. The J gene is TRBJ1-1, the V gene TRBV27; possible D gene TRBD1, 5 bases. V shed 2 bases and J shed 10 bases, with 14 bases lying between them. This CDR3 is built from 13 residues. Looked up from germline, CDR1 is MNHEY and CDR2 is SMNVEV (reference sequence). The CDR3 region is CASSLLGAPRAFF. The CDR3 DNA reads TGTGCCAGCAGTTTACTAGGGGCCCCTAGAGCTTTCTTT.

V gene TRBV24-1 combines with J gene TRBJ2-3; possible D gene TRBD2, 8 bases. This CDR3 has 14 residues. Germline-derived CDR1 and CDR2 are KGHDR and SFDVKD. V lost 9 bases and J lost 5, with 17 bases in between. The CDR3 here is CATSGGLEVDTQYF. Written as DNA, the CDR3 is TGTGCCACCTCAGGGGGACTAGAGGTAGATACGCAGTATTTT.

The rearrangement joins TRBV25-1 to TRBJ2-7; D uncertain. This CDR3 comprises 13 residues. The germline CDR1 and CDR2 sequences are MGHDK and SYGVNS. V dropped 6 bases and J dropped 1 base, with 10 bases sitting between them. In nucleotides, the CDR3 is TGTGCCAGCAGAATCCCCGGGTCCTACGAGCAGTACTTC. Encoded protein: CASRIPGSYEQYF.

The rearrangement links TRBV12-3 or TRBV12-4 to TRBJ1-2; 10 positions match TRBD1. The CDR3 is 17 residues long. Trimming at V came to 4 bases and at J to 4 bases, leaving 12 bases not matched to a gene. The CDR3 here is CASSSLTGGLSRYGYTF. In DNA, the CDR3 is TGTGCCAGCAGTTCTTTGACAGGGGGCCTTTCTCGCTATGGCTACACCTTC.

The chain employs TRBV7-4 and TRBJ2-3; D unresolved. CDR3 size: 16 residues. V was clipped by 3 bases and J by 2 bases, with 15 bases between them. From germline, CDR1 is SGHVT and CDR2 SQSDAQ. The CDR3 is CASSFPVLELTDTQYF. In DNA form, the CDR3 reads TGTGCCAGCAGCTTTCCGGTTTTGGAGCTCACAGATACGCAGTATTTT.

The rearrangement links TRBV28 to TRBJ2-4; D might be TRBD1 or TRBD2, each matching 5 bases. The CDR3 has 16 residues. Trimming shortened V by 6 bases and J by 0 bases, and 15 bases separated the two germline ends. The V gene's germline CDR1 is MDHEN and CDR2 SYDVKM. The CDR3 here is CASSPGALLAKNIQYF. CDR3 nucleotide sequence: TGTGCCAGCAGCCCCGGGGCACTCCTAGCCAAAAACATTCAGTACTTC.

This clonotype was picked up one time. V and J are TRBV5-1 and TRBJ1-1; D is possibly TRBD1 (5 bases). The V and J ends lost 4 bases and 0 bases respectively, with 13 bases between them. Germline V gives CDR1 SGHRS, CDR2 YFSETQ. This CDR3 comprises 15 residues. This CDR3 is CASSVAGTLNTEAFF. The CDR3 coding sequence is TGCGCCAGCAGCGTAGCCGGGACCCTGAACACTGAAGCTTTCTTT.

V gene TRBV7-8 combines with J gene TRBJ2-7; D possibly corresponds to TRBD1 (5 bases). CDR3 length: 16 residues. CDR1 is SGHVS and CDR2 is FQNEAQ in the germline V gene. V was shortened by 1 base and J by 4 bases, with 17 bases between the two germline ends. CDR3 DNA sequence: TGTGCCAGCAGCTTAGTACAGGCACAGAACGGGTACGAGCAGTACTTC. Translation gives CASSLVQAQNGYEQYF.

This clonotype was found a few times. V and J are TRBV5-5 and TRBJ1-2, with D hard to call. The CDR3 runs 14 residues. Trimming left V 2 bases short and J 0 bases short, with 8 bases between. Germline CDR1 reads SGHKS; CDR2 reads YYEKEE (reference sequence). As DNA, the CDR3 is TGTGCCAGCAGCTTAGAGTCAGCTAACTATGGCTACACCTTC. The encoded protein is CASSLESANYGYTF.

The chain combines TRBV20-1 with TRBJ1-1, with 8 bases aligning to TRBD1. CDR1 is DFQATT and CDR2 is SNEGSKA in the germline V gene (reference sequence). V shed 3 bases and J 3 bases; nucleotides not matched to a gene: 9. CDR3 length: 15 residues. DNA for the CDR3: TGCAGTGCTAGTAACCCTCGGGACAGGTACACTGAAGCTTTCTTT. Translated: CSASNPRDRYTEAFF.

The chain has TRBV4-2 and TRBJ2-4, with D hard to call. With 0 bases removed from V and 0 bases from J, the gap between germline ends came to 12 bases. Germline CDR1 reads LGHNA; CDR2 reads YNFKEQ. There are 17 residues in the CDR3. Written as DNA, the CDR3 is TGTGCCAGCAGCCAAGAAGGCAACAGTCTAGCCAAAAACATTCAGTACTTC. Encoded protein: CASSQEGNSLAKNIQYF.

The chain recombines TRBV7-9 with TRBJ2-7; D possibly corresponds to TRBD2 (6 bases). CDR1 is SEHNR and CDR2 is FQNEAQ in the germline V gene (reference sequence). The CDR3 runs to 14 residues. Trimming pared 4 bases from V and 0 bases from J, leaving 10 bases between. The CDR3 bases are TGTGCCAGCAGCTCTACGACTAGCTCCTACGAGCAGTACTTC. It translates to CASSSTTSSYEQYF.

The chain has TRBV7-9 and TRBJ2-3, with a weak D call TRBD2 (5 bases). Trimming pared 6 bases from V and 2 bases from J, leaving 12 bases between. This CDR3 is 14 amino acids long. Germline CDR1 reads SEHNR; CDR2 reads FQNEAQ (reference sequence). CDR3 bases: TGTGCCAGCAGAAGAGGAGGAGACACAGATACGCAGTATTTT. Translated: CASRRGGDTDTQYF.